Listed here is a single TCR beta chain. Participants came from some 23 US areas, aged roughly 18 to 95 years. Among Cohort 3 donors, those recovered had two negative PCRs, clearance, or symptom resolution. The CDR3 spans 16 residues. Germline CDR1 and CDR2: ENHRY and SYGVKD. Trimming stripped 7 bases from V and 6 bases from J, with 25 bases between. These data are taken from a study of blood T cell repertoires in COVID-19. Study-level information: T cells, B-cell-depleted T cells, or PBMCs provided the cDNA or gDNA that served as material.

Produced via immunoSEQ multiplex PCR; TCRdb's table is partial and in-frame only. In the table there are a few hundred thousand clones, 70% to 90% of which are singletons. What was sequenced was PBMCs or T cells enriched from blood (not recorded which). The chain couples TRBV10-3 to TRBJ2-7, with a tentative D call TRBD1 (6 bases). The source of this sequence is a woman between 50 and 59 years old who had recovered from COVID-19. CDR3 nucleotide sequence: TGTGCCATCACCACACCGGGGCAGGGGAAGGATGGCGAGCAGTACTTC. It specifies CAITTPGQGKDGEQYF.